This record looks at one T cell receptor beta chain sequence and its context. This clonotype was counted ten times or more. Its specific antigen is unknown. Base-call qualities are not available, and no considerably larger clone is one nucleotide away. The sample's treatment or condition label, in plain terms: live attenuated yellow fever vaccine strain. At each blood-draw timepoint, two biological replicates of bulk PBMCs were collected. PBMCs were isolated from peripheral blood using a standard Ficoll-Paque protocol. TriZol was used to extract RNA from bulk PBMCs, CD4 and CD8 fractions, and dextramer-positive and dextramer-negative fractions. Relative to germline, V is missing 6 bases and J is missing 6 bases, with 8 bases of the junction outside any gene match. The cysteine opens and the phenylalanine closes a CDR3 of 14 amino acids. The kept DNA is CDR3 alone, 42 bases in frame from the first base.

This sample is drawn from a study of T cells after yellow fever vaccination (dated by TCRdb to about 2019). Turning to the overall study: The SMART-Seq v4 Ultra Low Input RNA kit was used to prepare libraries from fractions with low cell numbers. The cohort comprised two healthy male donors, one aged 18 to 29 and one aged 30 to 40 years. Bulk PBMC replicates and cell subsets were isolated from blood drawn at multiple timepoints before and after both primary and secondary immunization. Bulk TCR alpha and beta repertoires were sequenced longitudinally to track T-cell clones before and after primary and booster YFV17D yellow fever vaccination. Broad study findings and their caveats: A small fraction of clonotypes appeared in both the CD4 and CD8 compartments, likely as a result of convergent recombination. Compared with the primary T-cell response, the secondary T-cell response was weaker but faster, peaking on day 5 rather than day 15. Because abundant contaminating clonotypes from the bulk population could be contained in FACS-sorted repertoires, computational filtering was required. Most clones expanded after primary vaccination were re-detected after the booster (around 96% of CD4 and roughly 85% of CD8), suggesting broad memory maintenance. The study included only a couple of donors, which limits how far the findings can be generalized.

These reads were obtained on an Illumina NovaSeq 6000. Synthesis of TCR cDNA relied on 5'RACE template switching, a step that introduced a universal primer site along with unique molecular identifiers. Priming for cDNA synthesis came from both the TCR alpha and TCR beta constant segments. Library amplification involved two PCR steps, and the second step added sample barcodes and sequencing adapters. Sequencing of libraries was performed on Illumina HiSeq 2500 (2x100 bp) or NovaSeq (2x150 bp). Per the source publication's procedure: Reads were demultiplexed and collapsed into UMI consensus sequences with MIGEC, and V(D)J alignment was performed with MiXCR. Vaccine-responding clonotypes were defined with edgeR using replicate PBMC samples, requiring FDR below 0.01 and a log2 fold change above 5 up to day 15. Each bulk clonotype was labeled CD4 or CD8 based on which sequenced repertoire, CD4 or CD8, contained the clonotype at higher abundance. In-frame beta chains were kept once TCRdb had trimmed the public reads at Q25 with fastp and called clones with MiXCR. Under each unique CDR3 protein, matching rows form one entry showing the most common genes and DNA. The V and J calls were determined by TCRdb, not by the authors. The sample data list around 300,000 distinct CDR3 sequences, and around 4.5% of these were observed just once. The ten most abundant clones make up approximately 20% of the sample.

The material was PBMCs, obtained 15 days after the yellow fever booster vaccination. The rearrangement joined TRBV12-3 or TRBV12-4 to TRBJ1-3; TRBD1 aligns with 7 central bases. The origin of this receptor is a man in his late teens or twenties who received the YFV17D yellow fever vaccine. For the CDR3, the sequence is CASRNSGGTNTIYF. The DNA reads TGTGCCAGCAGAAACTCAGGGGGGACAAACACCATATATTTT.